This T cell receptor beta chain was captured by sequencing in a study of cytomegalovirus exposure and HLA in healthy donors. As for the study in general: Caucasian-associated ancestry cluster membership applied to over 80% of nearly 400 genotyped donors.

Use of 60 Vbeta and 13 Jbeta primers characterized the PCR. Generated by immunoSEQ multiplex PCR, the TCRdb table keeps only in-frame clones and is missing some. Found here are some 120,000 clones, 82% of them singletons; the top ten hold approximately 1.5%. V shed 2 bases and J 11 bases; nucleotides not matched to a gene: 16. Germline V gene sequence: CDR1 MNHEY, CDR2 SMNVEV (reference sequence). This CDR3 has 16 amino acids. Regarding the study as a whole: Roughly uniform depth of sequencing across donors was assumed in presence/absence analyses.

Remarks on this clone: The antigen remains undetermined.

Sequenced: PBMCs. V is TRBV27 and J is TRBJ1-1; TRBD1 matches 8 bases. The origin of this receptor is a woman between 18 and 30 years old in good health and CMV-seronegative. The CDR3 region has the DNA TGTGCCAGCAGTTTAACCCCCCGACAGGGGCAGGGTCGGGCTTTCTTT. Translated: CASSLTPRQGQGRAFF.